This TCR beta chain was identified during a study of CD8 T cells in ankylosing spondylitis. Findings and limits, study-wide: There were earlier reports of some motif variants in reactive arthritis synovial fluid and blood. The authors reported significant enrichment of disease-linked clones in matched ankylosing spondylitis synovial fluid. Characteristic, it appeared, of ankylosing spondylitis blood was a TCR beta motif of roughly eight highly homologous variants.

Per the germline V gene, CDR1 is SEHNR and CDR2 is FQNEAQ (reference sequence). Trimming left V 5 bases short and J 6 bases short, with 20 bases between. This CDR3 region has 15 residues. As regards this clonotype: Its antigen remains unknown.

Molecular-barcoded quantitative 5'-RACE produced these TCR beta libraries. TCRdb re-called the 5' RACE reads with MiXCR, one entry per CDR3 protein. Among 500,000 to 650,000 distinct CDR3 sequences listed, roughly 5.2% were seen once. Input material: blood, either unsorted or a sorted T cell fraction (not recorded which). The sequence derives from a male donor with ankylosing spondylitis. The rearrangement joins TRBV7-9 to TRBJ2-7; D may be TRBD2 (7 bases). Here the CDR3 DNA reads TGTGCCAGCAGCACTGGACTCCCAAGGGGGGGCGAGCAGTACTTC. Protein sequence: CASSTGLPRGGEQYF.